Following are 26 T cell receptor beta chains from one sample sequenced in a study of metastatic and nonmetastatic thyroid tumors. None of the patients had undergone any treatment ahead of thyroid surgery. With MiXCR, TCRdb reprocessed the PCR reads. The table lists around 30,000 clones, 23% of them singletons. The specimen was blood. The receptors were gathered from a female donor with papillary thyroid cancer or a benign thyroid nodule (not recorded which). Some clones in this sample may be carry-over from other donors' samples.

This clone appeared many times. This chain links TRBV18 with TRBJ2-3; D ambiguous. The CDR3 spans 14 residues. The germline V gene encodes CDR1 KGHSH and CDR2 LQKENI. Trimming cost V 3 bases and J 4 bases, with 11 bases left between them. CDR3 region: CASSPGLGSDTQYF. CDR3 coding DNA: TGTGCCAGCTCACCTGGGTTAGGGTCAGATACGCAGTATTTT.

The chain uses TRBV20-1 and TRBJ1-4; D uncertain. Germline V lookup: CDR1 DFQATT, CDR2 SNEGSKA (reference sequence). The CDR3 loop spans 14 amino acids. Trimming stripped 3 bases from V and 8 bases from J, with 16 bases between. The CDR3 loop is CSASKGNSREKLFF. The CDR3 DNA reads TGCAGTGCTAGTAAGGGAAACTCGAGGGAAAAACTGTTTTTT.

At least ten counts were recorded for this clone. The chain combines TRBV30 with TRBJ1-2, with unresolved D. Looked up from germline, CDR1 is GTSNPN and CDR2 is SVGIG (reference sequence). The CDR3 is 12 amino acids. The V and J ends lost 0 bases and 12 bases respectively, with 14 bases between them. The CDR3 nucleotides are TGTGCCTGGAGTGTAGGACCGGCCGGTGACACCTTC. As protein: CAWSVGPAGDTF.

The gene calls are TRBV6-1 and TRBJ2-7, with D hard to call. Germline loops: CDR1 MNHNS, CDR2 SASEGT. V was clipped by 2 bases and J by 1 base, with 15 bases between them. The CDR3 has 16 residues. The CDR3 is CASSERVGRWSYEQYF. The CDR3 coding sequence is TGTGCCAGCAGTGAACGGGTCGGGCGGTGGTCCTACGAGCAGTACTTC.

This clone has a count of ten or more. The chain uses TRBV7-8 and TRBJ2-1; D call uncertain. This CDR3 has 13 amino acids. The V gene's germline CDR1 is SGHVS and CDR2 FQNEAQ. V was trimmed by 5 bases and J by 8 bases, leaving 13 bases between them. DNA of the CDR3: TGTGCCAGCAGCCCAACTGGTTCCTATGAGCAGTTCTTC. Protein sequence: CASSPTGSYEQFF.

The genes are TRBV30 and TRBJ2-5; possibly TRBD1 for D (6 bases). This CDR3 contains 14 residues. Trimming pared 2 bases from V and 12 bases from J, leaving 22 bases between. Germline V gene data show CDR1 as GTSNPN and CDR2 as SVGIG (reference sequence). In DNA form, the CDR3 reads TGTGCCTGGAGTTTGGGGCAGGGGTGGGAGACAGAGTACTTC. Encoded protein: CAWSLGQGWETEYF.

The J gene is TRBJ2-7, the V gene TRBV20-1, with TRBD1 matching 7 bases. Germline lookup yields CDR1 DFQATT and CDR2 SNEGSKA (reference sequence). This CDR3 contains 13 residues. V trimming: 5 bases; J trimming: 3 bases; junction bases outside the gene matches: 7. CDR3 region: CSASPGQIYEQYF. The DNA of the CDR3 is TGCAGTGCTTCACCGGGACAGATCTACGAGCAGTACTTC.

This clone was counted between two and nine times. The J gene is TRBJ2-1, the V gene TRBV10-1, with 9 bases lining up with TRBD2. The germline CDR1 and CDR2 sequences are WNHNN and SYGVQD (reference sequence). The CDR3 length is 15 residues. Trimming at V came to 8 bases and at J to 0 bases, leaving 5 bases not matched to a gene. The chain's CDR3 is CASRLAESSYNEQFF. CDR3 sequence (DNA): TGCGCCAGCCGACTAGCGGAGAGCTCCTACAATGAGCAGTTCTTC.

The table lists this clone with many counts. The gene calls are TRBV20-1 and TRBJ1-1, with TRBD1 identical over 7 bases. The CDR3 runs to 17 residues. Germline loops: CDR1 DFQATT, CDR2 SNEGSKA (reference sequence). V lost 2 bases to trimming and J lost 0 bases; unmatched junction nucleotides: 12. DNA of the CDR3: TGCAGTGCTAGATTTGGTCCGACAGGGCTTCTGAACACTGAAGCTTTCTTT. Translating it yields CSARFGPTGLLNTEAFF.

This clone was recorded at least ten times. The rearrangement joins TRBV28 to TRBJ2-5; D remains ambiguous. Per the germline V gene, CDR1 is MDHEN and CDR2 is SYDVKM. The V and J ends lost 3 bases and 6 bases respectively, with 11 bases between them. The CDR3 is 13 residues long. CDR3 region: CASSFRVRKTQYF. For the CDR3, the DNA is TGTGCCAGCAGTTTCCGGGTTAGAAAGACCCAGTACTTC.

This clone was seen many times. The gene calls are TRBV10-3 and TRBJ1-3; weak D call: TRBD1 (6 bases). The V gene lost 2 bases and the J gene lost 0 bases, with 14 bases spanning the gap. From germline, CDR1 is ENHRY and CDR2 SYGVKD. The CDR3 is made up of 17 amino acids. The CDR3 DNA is TGTGCCATCAGTGAGGCCCTGACAGGTTTCTCTGGAAACACCATATATTTT. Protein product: CAISEALTGFSGNTIYF.

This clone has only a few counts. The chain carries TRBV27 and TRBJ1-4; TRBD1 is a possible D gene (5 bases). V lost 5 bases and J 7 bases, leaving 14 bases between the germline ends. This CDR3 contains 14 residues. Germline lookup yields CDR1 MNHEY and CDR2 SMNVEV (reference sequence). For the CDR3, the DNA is TGTGCCAGCAGTCCCCTATTAAGGGGTGAAAAACTGTTTTTT. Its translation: CASSPLLRGEKLFF.

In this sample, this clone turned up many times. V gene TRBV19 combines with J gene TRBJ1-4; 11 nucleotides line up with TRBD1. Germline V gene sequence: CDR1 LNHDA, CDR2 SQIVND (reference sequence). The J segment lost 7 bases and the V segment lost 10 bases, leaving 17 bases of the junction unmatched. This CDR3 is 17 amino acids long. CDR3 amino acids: CATKTGQGGFIGEKLFF. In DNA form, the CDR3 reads TGTGCCACCAAAACGGGACAGGGGGGATTTATAGGTGAAAAACTGTTTTTT.

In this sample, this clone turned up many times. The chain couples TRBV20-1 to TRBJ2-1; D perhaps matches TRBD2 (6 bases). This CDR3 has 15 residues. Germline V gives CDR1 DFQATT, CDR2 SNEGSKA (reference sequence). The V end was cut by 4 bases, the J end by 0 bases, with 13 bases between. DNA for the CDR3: TGCAGTGCTACTCAGGGAGGCAGCTCCTACAATGAGCAGTTCTTC. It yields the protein CSATQGGSSYNEQFF.

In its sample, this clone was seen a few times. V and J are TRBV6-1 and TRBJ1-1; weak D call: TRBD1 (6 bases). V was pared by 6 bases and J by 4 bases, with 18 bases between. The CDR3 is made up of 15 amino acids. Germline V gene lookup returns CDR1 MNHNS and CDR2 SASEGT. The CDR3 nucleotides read TGTGCCAGCAGGGAGCCAGGGGAAGGTAGCACTGAAGCTTTCTTT. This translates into CASREPGEGSTEAFF.

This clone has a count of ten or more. CDR3 in DNA: TGTGCCAGCAGTGACGGACAATCCTATGGCTACACCTTC. Translating gives CASSDGQSYGYTF. The J gene is TRBJ1-2, the V gene TRBV6-2 or TRBV6-3; tentatively, D is TRBD1 (5 bases). The V and J ends lost 5 bases and 4 bases respectively, with 11 bases between them. This CDR3 comprises 13 residues. Germline V gene sequence: CDR1 MNHEY, CDR2 SVGEGT.

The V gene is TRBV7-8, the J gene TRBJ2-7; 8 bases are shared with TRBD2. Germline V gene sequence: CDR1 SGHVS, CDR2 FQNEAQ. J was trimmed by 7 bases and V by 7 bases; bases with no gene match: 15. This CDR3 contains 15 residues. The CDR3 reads CASILRSAGGSEQYF. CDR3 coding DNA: TGTGCCAGCATCCTTAGATCGGCGGGAGGATCGGAGCAGTACTTC.

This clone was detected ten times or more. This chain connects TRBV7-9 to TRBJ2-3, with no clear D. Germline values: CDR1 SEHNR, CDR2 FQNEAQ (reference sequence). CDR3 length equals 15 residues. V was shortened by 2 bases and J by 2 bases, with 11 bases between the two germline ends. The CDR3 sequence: CASSLLGGSTDTQYF. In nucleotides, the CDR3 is TGTGCCAGCAGCTTACTCGGCGGTTCCACAGATACGCAGTATTTT.

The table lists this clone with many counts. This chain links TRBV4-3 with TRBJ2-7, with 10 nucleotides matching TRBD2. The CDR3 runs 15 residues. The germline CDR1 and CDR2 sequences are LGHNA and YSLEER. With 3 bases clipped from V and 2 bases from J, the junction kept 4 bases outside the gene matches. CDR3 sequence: CASSHTSGITYEQYF. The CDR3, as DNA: TGCGCCAGCAGCCATACTAGCGGGATTACCTACGAGCAGTACTTC.

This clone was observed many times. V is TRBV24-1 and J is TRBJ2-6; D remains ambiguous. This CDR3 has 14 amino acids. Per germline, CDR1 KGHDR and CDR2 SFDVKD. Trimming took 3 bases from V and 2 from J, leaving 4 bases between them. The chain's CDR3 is CATSDPPGANVLTF. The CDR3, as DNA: TGTGCCACCAGTGATCCCCCTGGGGCCAACGTCCTGACTTTC.

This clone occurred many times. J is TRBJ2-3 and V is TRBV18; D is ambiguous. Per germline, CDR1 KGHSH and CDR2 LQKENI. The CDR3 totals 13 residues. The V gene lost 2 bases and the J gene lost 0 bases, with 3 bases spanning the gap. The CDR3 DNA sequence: TGTGCCAGCTCACCAGACAGCACAGATACGCAGTATTTT. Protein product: CASSPDSTDTQYF.

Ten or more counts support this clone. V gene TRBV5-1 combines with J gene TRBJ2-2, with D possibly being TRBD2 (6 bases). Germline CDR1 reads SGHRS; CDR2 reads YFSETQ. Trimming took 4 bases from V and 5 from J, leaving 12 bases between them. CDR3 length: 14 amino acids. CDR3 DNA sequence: TGCGCCAGCAGCCGGGGGATAGGTACCGGGGAGCTGTTTTTT. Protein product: CASSRGIGTGELFF.

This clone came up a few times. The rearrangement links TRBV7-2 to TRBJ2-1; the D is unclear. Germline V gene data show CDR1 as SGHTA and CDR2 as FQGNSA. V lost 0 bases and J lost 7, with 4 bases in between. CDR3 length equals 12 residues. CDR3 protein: CASSLAVNEQFF. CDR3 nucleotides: TGTGCCAGCAGCTTAGCAGTTAATGAGCAGTTCTTC.

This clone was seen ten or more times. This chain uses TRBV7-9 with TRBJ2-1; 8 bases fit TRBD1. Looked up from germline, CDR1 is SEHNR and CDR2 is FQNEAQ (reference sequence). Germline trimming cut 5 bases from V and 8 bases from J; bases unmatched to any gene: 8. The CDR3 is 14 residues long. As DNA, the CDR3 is TGTGCCAGCAGCCCGGATCGACAGGGGTATGAGCAGTTCTTC. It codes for CASSPDRQGYEQFF.

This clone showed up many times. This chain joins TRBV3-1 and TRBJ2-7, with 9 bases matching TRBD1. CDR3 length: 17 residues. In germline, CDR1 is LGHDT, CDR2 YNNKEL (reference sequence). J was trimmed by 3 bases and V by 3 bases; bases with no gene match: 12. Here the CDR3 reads CASSQIPPGDRDYEQYF. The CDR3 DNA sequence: TGTGCCAGCAGCCAGATACCCCCCGGGGACAGGGACTACGAGCAGTACTTC.

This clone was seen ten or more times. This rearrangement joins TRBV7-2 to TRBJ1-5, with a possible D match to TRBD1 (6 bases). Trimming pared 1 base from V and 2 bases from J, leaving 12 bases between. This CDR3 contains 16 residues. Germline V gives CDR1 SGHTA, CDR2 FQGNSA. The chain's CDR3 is CASSLVTGNGNQPQHF. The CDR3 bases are TGTGCCAGCAGCTTAGTTACAGGGAACGGCAATCAGCCCCAGCATTTT.